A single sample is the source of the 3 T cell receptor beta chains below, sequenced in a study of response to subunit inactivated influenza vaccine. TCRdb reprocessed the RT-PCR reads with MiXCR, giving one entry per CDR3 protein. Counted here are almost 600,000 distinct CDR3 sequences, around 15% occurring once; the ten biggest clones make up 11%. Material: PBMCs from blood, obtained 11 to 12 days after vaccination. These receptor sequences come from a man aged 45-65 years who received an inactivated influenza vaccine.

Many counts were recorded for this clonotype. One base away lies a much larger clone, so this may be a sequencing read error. The CDR3, as DNA: TGTGCCATCAGTCCTGATAGCAATCAGCCCCAGCATTTT. Translating gives CAISPDSNQPQHF. The chain couples TRBV10-3 to TRBJ1-5; D is undetermined. V lost 5 bases, J lost 0 bases, and 5 bases lay in between. In germline, CDR1 is ENHRY, CDR2 SYGVKD. The CDR3 totals 13 residues.

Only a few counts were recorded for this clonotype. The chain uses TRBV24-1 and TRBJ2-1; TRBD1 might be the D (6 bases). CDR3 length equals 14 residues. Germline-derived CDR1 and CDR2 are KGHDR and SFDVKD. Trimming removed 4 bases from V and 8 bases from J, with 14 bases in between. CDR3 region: CATSDPNRVDEQFF. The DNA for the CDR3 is TGTGCCACCAGTGACCCGAACAGGGTCGATGAGCAGTTCTTC.

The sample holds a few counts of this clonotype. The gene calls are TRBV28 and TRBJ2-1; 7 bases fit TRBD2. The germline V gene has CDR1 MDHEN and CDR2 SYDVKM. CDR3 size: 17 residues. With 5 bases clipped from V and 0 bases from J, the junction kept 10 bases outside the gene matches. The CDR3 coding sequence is TGTGCCAGCAGTAACTTGGGACTACTTCCCTCCTACAATGAGCAGTTCTTC. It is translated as CASSNLGLLPSYNEQFF.